This T cell receptor (beta chain) was identified during a study of OX40 agonist ivuxolimab in advanced cancers. Background on the study: Ivuxolimab was administered intravenously to patients at 0.01 to 10 mg/kg every 2 weeks. People who had prior anti-PD-1, anti-PD-L1 or anti-CTLA-4 therapy could take part, and 35% to 50% had some. Study-level points and caveats: It was not determined which antigens were specifically recognized by the peripheral T cells that had undergone clonal expansion.

Sequenced by immunoSEQ multiplex PCR; TCRdb stores in-frame clones only, minus some. Of 75,000 to 95,000 clones in the sample, approximately 87% were seen once. Worth noting for this clone: The antigen is undetermined.

The receptor was isolated from an adult with an advanced solid tumor such as melanoma, head and neck, liver or kidney cancer. This specimen was CD4+ or CD8+ T cells sorted from blood, taken in a trial of the OX40 agonist ivuxolimab.

The CDR3 DNA sequence: TGTGCCAGCAGCGTTGCCCGGGACAGGGGGAATATTAATTCACCCCTCCACTTT. Its protein is CASSVARDRGNINSPLHF. V is TRBV9 and J is TRBJ1-6; 11 bases are shared with TRBD1. V shed 2 bases and J 6 bases; nucleotides not matched to a gene: 10. This CDR3 spans 18 amino acids. Germline V gene data show CDR1 as SGDLS and CDR2 as YYNGEE.